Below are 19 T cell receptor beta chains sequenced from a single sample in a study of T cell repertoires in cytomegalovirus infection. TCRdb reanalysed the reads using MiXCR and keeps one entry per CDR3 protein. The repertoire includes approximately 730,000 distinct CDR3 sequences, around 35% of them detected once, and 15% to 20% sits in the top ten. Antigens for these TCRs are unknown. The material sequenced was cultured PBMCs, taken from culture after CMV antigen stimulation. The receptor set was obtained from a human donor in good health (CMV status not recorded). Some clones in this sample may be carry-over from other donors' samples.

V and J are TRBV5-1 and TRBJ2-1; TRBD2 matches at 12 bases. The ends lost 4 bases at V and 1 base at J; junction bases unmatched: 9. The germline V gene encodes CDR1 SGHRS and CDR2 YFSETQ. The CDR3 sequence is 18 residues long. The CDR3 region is CASSRGLAGPPSYNEQFF. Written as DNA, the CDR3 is TGCGCCAGCAGCCGCGGACTAGCGGGACCCCCTTCCTACAATGAGCAGTTCTTC.

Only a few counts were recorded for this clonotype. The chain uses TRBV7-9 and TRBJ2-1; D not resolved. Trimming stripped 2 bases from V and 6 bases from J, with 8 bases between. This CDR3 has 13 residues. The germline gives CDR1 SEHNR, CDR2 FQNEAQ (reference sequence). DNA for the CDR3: TGTGCCAGCAGCTTAAGCATAGGCAATGAGCAGTTCTTC. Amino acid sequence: CASSLSIGNEQFF.

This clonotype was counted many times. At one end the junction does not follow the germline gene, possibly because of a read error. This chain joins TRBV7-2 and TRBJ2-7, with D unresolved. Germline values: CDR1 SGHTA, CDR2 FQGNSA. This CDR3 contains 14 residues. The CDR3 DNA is TGTGCCAGCAGTTTAGACTCCCTTACCTACGAGCAGTACTTC. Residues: CASSLDSLTYEQYF.

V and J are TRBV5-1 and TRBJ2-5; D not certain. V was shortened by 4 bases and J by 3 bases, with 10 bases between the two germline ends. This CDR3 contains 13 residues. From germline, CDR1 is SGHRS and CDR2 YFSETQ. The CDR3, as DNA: TGCGCCAGCAGCACATACAACGAAGAGACCCAGTACTTC. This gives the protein CASSTYNEETQYF. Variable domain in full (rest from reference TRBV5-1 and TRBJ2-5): KAGVTQTPRYLIKTRGQQVTLSCSPISGHRSVSWYQQTPGQGLQFLFEYFSETQRNKGNFPGRFSGRQFSNSRSEMNVSTLELGDSALYLCASSTYNEETQYFGPGTRLLVL.

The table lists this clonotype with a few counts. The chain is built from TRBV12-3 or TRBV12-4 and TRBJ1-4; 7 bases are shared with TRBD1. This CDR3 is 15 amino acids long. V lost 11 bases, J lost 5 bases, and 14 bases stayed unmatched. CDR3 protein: CADRGGGQKNEKLFF. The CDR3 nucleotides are TGTGCCGATCGGGGCGGGGGACAGAAGAATGAAAAACTGTTTTTT.

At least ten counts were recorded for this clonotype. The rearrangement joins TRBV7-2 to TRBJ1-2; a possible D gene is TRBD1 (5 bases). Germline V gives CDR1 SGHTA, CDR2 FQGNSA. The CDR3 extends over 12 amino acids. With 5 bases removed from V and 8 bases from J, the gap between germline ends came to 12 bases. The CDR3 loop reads CASSSSGGGYTF. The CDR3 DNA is TGTGCCAGCAGCAGCTCGGGGGGGGGCTACACCTTC. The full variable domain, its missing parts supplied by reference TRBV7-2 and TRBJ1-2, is GAGVSQSPSNKVTEKGKDVELRCDPISGHTALYWYRQSLGQGLEFLIYFQGNSAPDKSGLPSDRFSAERTGGSVSTLTIQRTQQEDSAVYLCASSSSGGGYTFGSGTRLTVV.

In DNA, the CDR3 is TGCGCCAGCAGCAAAGACAGGGCGGGCCCTGAAGCTTTCTTT. It codes for CASSKDRAGPEAFF. The chain recombines TRBV5-1 with TRBJ1-1; 7 bases agree with TRBD1. V was clipped by 4 bases and J by 6 bases; unmatched bases: 9. The CDR3 spans 14 residues. Germline-derived CDR1 and CDR2 are SGHRS and YFSETQ.

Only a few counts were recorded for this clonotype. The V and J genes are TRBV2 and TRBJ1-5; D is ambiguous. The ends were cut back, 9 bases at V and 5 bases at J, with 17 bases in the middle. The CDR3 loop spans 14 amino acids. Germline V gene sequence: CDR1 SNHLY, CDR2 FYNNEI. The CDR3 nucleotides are TGTGCCAGTGGCAATGCGGGGATCCATCAGCCCCAGCATTTT. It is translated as CASGNAGIHQPQHF. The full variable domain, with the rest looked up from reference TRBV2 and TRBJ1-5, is EPEVTQTPSHQVTQMGQEVILRCVPISNHLYFYWYRQILGQKVEFLVSFYNNEISEKSEIFDDQFSVERPDGSNFTLKIRSTKLEDSAMYFCASGNAGIHQPQHFGDGTRLSIL.

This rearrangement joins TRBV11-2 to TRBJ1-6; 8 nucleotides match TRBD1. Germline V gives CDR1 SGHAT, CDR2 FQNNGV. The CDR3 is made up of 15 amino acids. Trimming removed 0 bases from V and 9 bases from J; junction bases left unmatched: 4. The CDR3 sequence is CASSLEAGGPSPLHF. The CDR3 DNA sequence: TGTGCCAGCAGCTTAGAGGCAGGGGGCCCTTCACCCCTCCACTTT.

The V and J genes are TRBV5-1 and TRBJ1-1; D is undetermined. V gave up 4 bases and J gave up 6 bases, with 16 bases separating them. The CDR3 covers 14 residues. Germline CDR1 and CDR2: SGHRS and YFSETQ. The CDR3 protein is CASSVKIGLAEAFF. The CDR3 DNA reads TGCGCCAGCAGCGTAAAGATTGGGCTCGCTGAAGCTTTCTTT.

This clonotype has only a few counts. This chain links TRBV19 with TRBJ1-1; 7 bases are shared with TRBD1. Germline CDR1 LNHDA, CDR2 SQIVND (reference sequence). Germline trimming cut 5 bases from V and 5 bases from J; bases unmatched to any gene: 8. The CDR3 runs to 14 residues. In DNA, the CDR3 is TGTGCCAGTAGTCCTCAGGGGGGGGGGACTGAAGCTTTCTTT. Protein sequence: CASSPQGGGTEAFF.

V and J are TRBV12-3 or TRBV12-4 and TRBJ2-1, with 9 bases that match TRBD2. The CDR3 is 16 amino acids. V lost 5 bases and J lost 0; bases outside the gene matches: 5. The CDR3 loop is CASSTSGRSSYNEQFF. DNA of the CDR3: TGTGCCAGCAGTACTAGCGGGCGGAGCTCCTACAATGAGCAGTTCTTC.

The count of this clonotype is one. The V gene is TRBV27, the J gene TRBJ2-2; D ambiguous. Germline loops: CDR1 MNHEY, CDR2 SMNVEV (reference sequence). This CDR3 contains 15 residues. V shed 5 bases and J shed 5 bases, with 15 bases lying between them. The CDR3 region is CASSQTVLDTGELFF. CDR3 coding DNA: TGTGCCAGCAGTCAGACCGTGCTCGATACCGGGGAGCTGTTTTTT.

CDR3: CASSNGPGQGHIGELFF. The CDR3 DNA follows: TGCGCCAGCAGCAACGGTCCGGGACAGGGTCACATCGGGGAGCTGTTTTTT. This sequence joins TRBV5-1 and TRBJ2-2, with 9 bases lining up with TRBD1. The CDR3 extends over 17 amino acids. V trimming: 4 bases; J trimming: 7 bases; junction bases outside the gene matches: 14. The germline V gene encodes CDR1 SGHRS and CDR2 YFSETQ. The complete variable domain, with remaining parts taken from reference TRBV5-1 and TRBJ2-2, reads KAGVTQTPRYLIKTRGQQVTLSCSPISGHRSVSWYQQTPGQGLQFLFEYFSETQRNKGNFPGRFSGRQFSNSRSEMNVSTLELGDSALYLCASSNGPGQGHIGELFFGEGSRLTVL.

The DNA of the CDR3 is TGTGCCACCAGACCCCTCGGGAACATTCAGTACTTC. Protein product: CATRPLGNIQYF. The chain links TRBV12-3 or TRBV12-4 to TRBJ2-4; D remains ambiguous. The CDR3 spans 12 residues. V was pared by 10 bases and J by 7 bases, with 14 bases between.

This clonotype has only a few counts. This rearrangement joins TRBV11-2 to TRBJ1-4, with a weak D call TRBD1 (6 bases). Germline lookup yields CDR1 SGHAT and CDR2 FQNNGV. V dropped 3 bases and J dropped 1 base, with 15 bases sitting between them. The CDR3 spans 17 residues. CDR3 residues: CASSLNRVFGTNEKLFF. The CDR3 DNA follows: TGTGCCAGCAGCTTGAACAGGGTTTTCGGAACTAATGAAAAACTGTTTTTT.

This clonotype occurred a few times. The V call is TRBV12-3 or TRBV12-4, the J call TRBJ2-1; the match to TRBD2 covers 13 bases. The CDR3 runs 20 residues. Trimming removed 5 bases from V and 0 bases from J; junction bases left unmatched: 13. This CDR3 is CASSPSPGLAGPHSYNEQFF. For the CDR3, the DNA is TGTGCCAGCAGTCCTTCTCCGGGACTAGCGGGGCCCCACTCCTACAATGAGCAGTTCTTC.

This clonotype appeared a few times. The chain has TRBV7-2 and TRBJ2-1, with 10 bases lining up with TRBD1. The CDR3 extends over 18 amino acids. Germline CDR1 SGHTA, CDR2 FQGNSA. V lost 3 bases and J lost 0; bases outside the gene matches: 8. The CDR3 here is CASSFRTGGDSSYNEQFF. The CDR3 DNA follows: TGTGCCAGCAGCTTCAGGACAGGGGGGGATAGCTCCTACAATGAGCAGTTCTTC.

As DNA, the CDR3 is TGTGCCAGCAGCACGAGTCCCTACGAGCAGTACTTC. It translates to CASSTSPYEQYF. The V gene is TRBV9, the J gene TRBJ2-7; D is ambiguous. The V gene lost 4 bases and the J gene lost 2 bases, with 7 bases spanning the gap. The CDR3 totals 12 residues. Germline V CDR1 and CDR2: SGDLS, YYNGEE.